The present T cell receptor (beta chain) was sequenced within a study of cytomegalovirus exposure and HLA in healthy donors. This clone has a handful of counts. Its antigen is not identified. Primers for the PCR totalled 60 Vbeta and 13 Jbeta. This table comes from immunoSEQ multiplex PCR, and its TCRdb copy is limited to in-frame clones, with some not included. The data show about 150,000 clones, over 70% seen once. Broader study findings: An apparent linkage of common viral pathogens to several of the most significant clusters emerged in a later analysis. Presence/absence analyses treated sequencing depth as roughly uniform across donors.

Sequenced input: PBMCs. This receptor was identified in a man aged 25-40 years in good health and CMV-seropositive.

The CDR3 coding sequence is TGCGCCAGCAGCCGACAGGTTCCCGGGGAGCTGTTTTTT. Amino acid sequence: CASSRQVPGELFF. This chain connects TRBV5-1 to TRBJ2-2; D perhaps matches TRBD1 (6 bases). This CDR3 region has 13 residues. The V and J ends lost 4 bases and 6 bases respectively, with 10 bases between them. CDR1 and CDR2 (germline): SGHRS, YFSETQ. Full variable domain (missing parts from reference TRBV5-1 and TRBJ2-2): KAGVTQTPRYLIKTRGQQVTLSCSPISGHRSVSWYQQTPGQGLQFLFEYFSETQRNKGNFPGRFSGRQFSNSRSEMNVSTLELGDSALYLCASSRQVPGELFFGEGSRLTVL.